One and the same sample provided the 19 T cell receptor beta chains below, sequenced in a study of T cell responses to AZD1222 COVID-19 vaccine. Libraries were prepared by immunoSEQ multiplex PCR; TCRdb keeps only in-frame clonotypes and omits some of them. Found here are some 150,000 clones; the top ten clones hold roughly 2%. Sequences were obtained from peripheral blood. These receptors were taken from an adult in good health.

The chain has TRBV6-6 and TRBJ2-7; D not certain. The CDR3 runs 13 residues. From germline, CDR1 is MNHNY and CDR2 SVGAGI (reference sequence). V lost 0 bases and J 0 bases, leaving 3 bases between the germline ends. The CDR3 nucleotides are TGTGCCAGCAGTTACTCGAGCTCCTACGAGCAGTACTTC. It codes for CASSYSSSYEQYF.

The chain couples TRBV6-6 to TRBJ1-5; D ambiguous. Per the germline V gene, CDR1 is MNHNY and CDR2 is SVGAGI (reference sequence). The CDR3 length is 14 residues. The V end was cut by 7 bases, the J end by 0 bases, with 10 bases between. The CDR3 is CASNNVVSNQPQHF. CDR3 DNA sequence: TGTGCCAGCAACAACGTTGTTAGCAATCAGCCCCAGCATTTT.

This chain links TRBV7-9 with TRBJ2-7, with D unclear. Germline CDR1 and CDR2: SEHNR and FQNEAQ (reference sequence). V lost 3 bases and J lost 7, with 13 bases in between. CDR3 length: 13 residues. The CDR3 loop reads CASSFKAVREQYF. The CDR3, as DNA: TGTGCCAGCAGCTTTAAGGCCGTACGGGAGCAGTACTTC.

The chain is built from TRBV18 and TRBJ2-7, with TRBD1 matching 9 bases. V dropped 2 bases and J dropped 1; count of bases not matched to a gene: 3. The germline V gene has CDR1 KGHSH and CDR2 LQKENI. The CDR3 has 15 amino acids. The CDR3 loop is CASSPGGQGSYEQYF. The DNA for the CDR3 is TGTGCCAGCTCACCAGGGGGACAGGGTTCCTACGAGCAGTACTTC.

This sequence joins TRBV11-2 and TRBJ2-1; D is ambiguous. This CDR3 contains 15 residues. The germline CDR1 and CDR2 sequences are SGHAT and FQNNGV. V was trimmed by 1 base and J by 5 bases, leaving 12 bases between them. CDR3 nucleotides: TGTGCCAGCAGCTTAGGTGTACAGTTGAACAATGAGCAGTTCTTC. It codes for CASSLGVQLNNEQFF.

The chain uses TRBV6-5 and TRBJ1-1; no clear D. The CDR3 spans 15 residues. Germline-derived CDR1 and CDR2 are MNHEY and SVGAGI. Trimming left V 10 bases short and J 1 base short, with 19 bases between. Here the CDR3 reads CAITSPLGGNTEAFF. Written as DNA, the CDR3 is TGTGCCATAACATCCCCACTGGGTGGGAACACTGAAGCTTTCTTT.

The V call is TRBV18, the J call TRBJ2-7; the D gene is possibly TRBD1 (7 bases). V was trimmed by 4 bases and J by 5 bases, leaving 9 bases between them. Looked up from germline, CDR1 is KGHSH and CDR2 is LQKENI. The CDR3 consists of 12 residues. DNA for the CDR3: TGTGCCAGCTCACGCGGGACAGACGAGCAGTACTTC. Amino acid sequence: CASSRGTDEQYF.

This sequence joins TRBV7-8 and TRBJ1-6; D remains unclear. Deletions cut 0 bases from V and 8 bases from J, with 5 bases between. The CDR3 has 13 amino acids. Germline lookup yields CDR1 SGHVS and CDR2 FQNEAQ. CDR3 loop: CASSLAQDSPLHF. The CDR3 DNA is TGTGCCAGCAGCTTAGCCCAGGATTCACCCCTCCACTTT.

The chain joins TRBV3-1 (or the pseudogene TRBV3-2) to TRBJ1-1; TRBD1 matches 8 bases. Looked up from germline, CDR1 is LGHDT and CDR2 is YNNKEL (reference sequence). Trimming cost V 4 bases and J 5 bases; bases outside gene matches: 24. The length of the CDR3 is 20 residues. The DNA of the CDR3 is TGTGCCAGCAGCCGTAGTCTACCGGGACAGGTACTATCACCGGGGACTGAAGCTTTCTTT. Translating gives CASSRSLPGQVLSPGTEAFF.

J is TRBJ2-5 and V is TRBV29-1; 9 nucleotides agree with TRBD2. V lost 3 bases, J lost 5 bases, and 7 bases stayed unmatched. In germline, CDR1 is SQVTM, CDR2 ANQGSEA. The CDR3 totals 14 residues. The chain's CDR3 is CSVERGGAGETQYF. The CDR3 nucleotides read TGCAGCGTTGAGCGCGGGGGGGCCGGGGAGACCCAGTACTTC.

The chain recombines TRBV7-8 with TRBJ1-2; TRBD1 agrees at 7 bases. This CDR3 spans 14 amino acids. Germline V CDR1 and CDR2: SGHVS, FQNEAQ. V shed 5 bases and J 6 bases; nucleotides not matched to a gene: 9. Here the CDR3 DNA reads TGTGCCAGCAGCCCGGGACAGACAATAAATGGCTACACCTTC. Protein product: CASSPGQTINGYTF.

The chain employs TRBV9 and TRBJ1-2; TRBD1 matches at 7 bases. The CDR3 contains 15 residues. With V trimmed by 3 bases and J by 7 bases, 12 bases remained unmatched. The germline V gene encodes CDR1 SGDLS and CDR2 YYNGEE. The CDR3 is CASSARTGDSTGYTF. In DNA, the CDR3 is TGTGCCAGCAGCGCTCGAACAGGGGATTCTACTGGCTACACCTTC.

As for this clone: One end of the junction is discordant with germline, which a read error may explain. V and J are TRBV30 and TRBJ1-2; 7 bases match TRBD1. The CDR3 totals 12 residues. CDR1 and CDR2 (germline): GTSNPN, SVGIG (reference sequence). The chain's CDR3 is CARSGTVYGYTF. In DNA, the CDR3 is TGTGCCCGGAGTGGGACAGTATATGGCTACACCTTC.

The chain combines TRBV5-1 with TRBJ2-1; no clear D gene. The CDR3 is made up of 12 amino acids. V lost 0 bases to trimming and J lost 10 bases, with 8 bases between them. Germline V CDR1 and CDR2: SGHRS, YFSETQ. This chain's CDR3 is CASSLANREQFF. The DNA of the CDR3 is TGCGCCAGCAGCTTGGCCAACCGGGAGCAGTTCTTC.

V usage is TRBV30 and J usage is TRBJ1-1; no clear D. The germline V gene encodes CDR1 GTSNPN and CDR2 SVGIG (reference sequence). Trimming removed 2 bases from V and 3 bases from J, with 19 bases in between. This CDR3 contains 16 residues. The CDR3 bases are TGTGCCTGGAGTTTAAAGGTACCGTCTGGGGACACTGAAGCTTTCTTT. Translation gives CAWSLKVPSGDTEAFF.

The chain carries TRBV28 and TRBJ1-2; 9 bases line up with TRBD1. Looked up from germline, CDR1 is MDHEN and CDR2 is SYDVKM. V gave up 6 bases and J gave up 8 bases; unmatched junction bases: 7. CDR3 length: 13 amino acids. For the CDR3, the DNA is TGTGCCAGCAGCCTCGGGACAGGGCTCGGCTACACCTTC. It encodes CASSLGTGLGYTF.

The chain recombines TRBV9 with TRBJ2-1; D may correspond to TRBD1 or TRBD2 (5 bases each). V lost 4 bases to trimming and J lost 6 bases, with 11 bases between them. The germline gives CDR1 SGDLS, CDR2 YYNGEE. There are 13 residues in the CDR3. This CDR3 is CASSRGGRNEQFF. Here the CDR3 DNA reads TGTGCCAGCAGCCGTGGGGGTCGCAATGAGCAGTTCTTC.

The chain employs TRBV7-6 and TRBJ1-5, with 8 nucleotides matching TRBD1. Trimming removed 4 bases from V and 3 bases from J; junction bases left unmatched: 8. The CDR3 extends over 16 amino acids. The V gene's germline CDR1 is SGHVS and CDR2 FNYEAQ. CDR3 sequence: CASSSLRTGINQPQHF. DNA for the CDR3: TGTGCCAGCAGCTCCCTTCGGACAGGGATCAATCAGCCCCAGCATTTT.

The chain has TRBV7-8 and TRBJ1-1; D unresolved. Germline lookup yields CDR1 SGHVS and CDR2 FQNEAQ. The CDR3 covers 12 residues. Trimming left V 5 bases short and J 6 bases short, with 10 bases between. This CDR3 reads CASSEFTSEAFF. CDR3 in DNA: TGTGCCAGCAGCGAGTTTACCTCTGAAGCTTTCTTT.